The 14 T cell receptor beta chains reported below all come from one sample, sequenced in a study of cytomegalovirus exposure and HLA in healthy donors. Amplification used 60 Vbeta primers and 13 Jbeta primers. This table comes from immunoSEQ multiplex PCR, and its TCRdb copy is limited to in-frame clones, with some not included. The sample holds about 160,000 clones; 75% to 85% are singletons and the top ten take less than 1%. Sequencing was carried out using PBMCs. These receptors originate from a girl aged 2-10 years in good health and CMV-seropositive.

V gene TRBV2 combines with J gene TRBJ2-3, with no clear D. The V gene lost 6 bases and the J gene lost 0 bases, with 10 bases spanning the gap. This CDR3 spans 14 amino acids. Germline V gene lookup returns CDR1 SNHLY and CDR2 FYNNEI. CDR3 sequence: CASSPQPSTDTQYF. CDR3 coding DNA: TGTGCCAGCAGCCCACAACCTAGCACAGATACGCAGTATTTT.

This sequence joins TRBV6-1 and TRBJ2-5; D perhaps matches TRBD1 (6 bases). The J call may not be correct, given that the DNA end is closer to TRBJ2-7. This CDR3 region has 13 residues. From germline, CDR1 is MNHNS and CDR2 SASEGT. The CDR3: CASRTTGPYEQYF. The CDR3 bases are TGTGCCAGCAGAACGACAGGTCCCTACGAGCAGTACTTC.

This clone was counted only a few times. The rearrangement joins TRBV4-1 to TRBJ1-1; possible D gene TRBD1, 6 bases. Deletions cut 0 bases from V and 5 bases from J, with 13 bases between. Germline-derived CDR1 and CDR2 are MGHRA and YSYEKL. This CDR3 is built from 15 residues. The CDR3 spells CASSQEDRIGTEAFF. For the CDR3, the DNA is TGCGCCAGCAGCCAAGAGGACAGAATAGGGACTGAAGCTTTCTTT.

The genes are TRBV2 and TRBJ2-7, with D perhaps TRBD2 (6 bases). The germline V gene encodes CDR1 SNHLY and CDR2 FYNNEI. Trimming pared 6 bases from V and 0 bases from J, leaving 15 bases between. This CDR3 is built from 15 residues. CDR3 bases: TGTGCCAGCAGGGGAGGCGGTCAGAGCTCCTACGAGCAGTACTTC. Protein product: CASRGGGQSSYEQYF.

The CDR3 sequence: CATSRTTGGNQPQHF. CDR3 in DNA: TGTGCCACCAGCAGAACGACAGGGGGCAATCAGCCCCAGCATTTT. J is TRBJ1-5 and V is TRBV15, with 8 positions matching TRBD1. The CDR3 has 15 residues. V trimming: 2 bases; J trimming: 2 bases; junction bases outside the gene matches: 2. Per germline, CDR1 LNHNV and CDR2 YYDKDF (reference sequence).

The chain combines TRBV18 with TRBJ2-1; 9 bases match TRBD2. J gave up 7 bases and V 1 base, and 5 bases lay outside the gene matches. The CDR3 is made up of 15 amino acids. The germline V gene encodes CDR1 KGHSH and CDR2 LQKENI. CDR3 residues: CASSPLGGRGNEQFF. The CDR3 coding sequence is TGTGCCAGCTCACCACTTGGCGGGAGGGGGAATGAGCAGTTCTTC.

This chain connects TRBV5-1 to TRBJ1-5; weak D call: TRBD1 (6 bases). The CDR3 loop spans 15 amino acids. Trimming stripped 3 bases from V and 6 bases from J, with 16 bases between. Germline V CDR1 and CDR2: SGHRS, YFSETQ. Here the CDR3 DNA reads TGCGCCAGCAGCTACGAGGACAGTTCAAGTCAGCCCCAGCATTTT. Amino acids: CASSYEDSSSQPQHF.

V and J are TRBV30 and TRBJ2-7; 7 nucleotides line up with TRBD1. V was clipped by 7 bases and J by 2 bases; unmatched bases: 11. CDR3 size: 14 residues. Germline-derived CDR1 and CDR2 are GTSNPN and SVGIG (reference sequence). The CDR3 spells CAFDAGTEPYEQYF. CDR3 bases: TGTGCCTTTGATGCCGGGACAGAACCCTACGAGCAGTACTTC.

This chain uses TRBV28 with TRBJ1-2; 9 bases map to TRBD1. Germline CDR1 reads MDHEN; CDR2 reads SYDVKM. V dropped 5 bases and J dropped 5; count of bases not matched to a gene: 3. The CDR3 is 13 amino acids. In nucleotides, the CDR3 is TGTGCCAGCAGTGGGGACAGGGATTATGGCTACACCTTC. Its translation: CASSGDRDYGYTF.

In nucleotides, the CDR3 is TGTGCCAGCAGCGCCCAAACTAGCGGGAGCTCCTACGAGCAGTACTTC. It yields the protein CASSAQTSGSSYEQYF. V gene TRBV7-6 combines with J gene TRBJ2-7; the match to TRBD2 covers 11 bases. The CDR3 sequence is 16 residues long. Germline CDR1 is SGHVS and CDR2 is FNYEAQ. With 5 bases clipped from V and 0 bases from J, the junction kept 6 bases outside the gene matches.

This chain connects TRBV9 to TRBJ1-1, with 11 bases that match TRBD1. Trimming at V came to 3 bases and at J to 0 bases, leaving 7 bases not matched to a gene. Germline V gene sequence: CDR1 SGDLS, CDR2 YYNGEE. The CDR3 is 17 residues long. This chain's CDR3 is CASSAGQGVEVNTEAFF. CDR3 nucleotide sequence: TGTGCCAGCAGCGCGGGACAGGGGGTTGAGGTGAACACTGAAGCTTTCTTT.

This chain joins TRBV6-1 and TRBJ1-2; 7 bases line up with TRBD1. Germline V gives CDR1 MNHNS, CDR2 SASEGT. This CDR3 is 14 amino acids long. Trimming cost V 0 bases and J 6 bases; bases outside gene matches: 4. CDR3 DNA: TGTGCCAGCAGTGAAGCAGGGACAGCCCATGGCTACACCTTC. Protein product: CASSEAGTAHGYTF.

This clone appeared a single time. The chain joins TRBV28 to TRBJ2-5; TRBD2 agrees at 7 bases. V trimming: 11 bases; J trimming: 7 bases; junction bases outside the gene matches: 10. Germline CDR1 MDHEN, CDR2 SYDVKM. There are 12 residues in the CDR3. CDR3 DNA sequence: TGTGCCGTGGGGGGGGAGGGAGGGACCCAGTACTTC. Translating it yields CAVGGEGGTQYF.

The V call is TRBV2, the J call TRBJ2-7, with D tentatively TRBD1 (5 bases). The CDR3 has 13 residues. V lost 8 bases and J lost 3, with 14 bases in between. Germline V gene sequence: CDR1 SNHLY, CDR2 FYNNEI. CDR3 nucleotides: TGTGCCAGCGTGGGGCAATTCCACTACGAGCAGTACTTC. Its translation is CASVGQFHYEQYF.